The subject of this entry is one T cell receptor (beta chain). What it recognizes is unknown. These data are taken from a study of cytotoxic CD8 clonotypes in ibrutinib-treated CLL. Study-level information: Response samples came after a median about 12 months of treatment, range 6 to 36.

This table comes from immunoSEQ multiplex PCR, and its TCRdb copy is limited to in-frame clones, with some not included. The data show 70,000 to 80,000 clones, 83% seen once. The CDR3 loop spans 15 amino acids. Germline loops: CDR1 SGHRS, CDR2 YFSETQ. Losses at the gene ends were 0 bases for V and 3 bases for J; bases not matched to a gene: 2. Study-wide results and caveats: For progressing versus sustained-remission patients, sampling times were not the same.

This TCR was sampled from a human donor with chronic lymphocytic leukemia. This material consisted of PBMCs, taken after 24 months of ibrutinib treatment. This chain uses TRBV5-1 with TRBJ2-1, with 8 bases identical to TRBD2. The CDR3 nucleotides are TGCGCCAGCAGCTTGGGAGCGGGAGTCTACAATGAGCAGTTCTTC. Its translation: CASSLGAGVYNEQFF.